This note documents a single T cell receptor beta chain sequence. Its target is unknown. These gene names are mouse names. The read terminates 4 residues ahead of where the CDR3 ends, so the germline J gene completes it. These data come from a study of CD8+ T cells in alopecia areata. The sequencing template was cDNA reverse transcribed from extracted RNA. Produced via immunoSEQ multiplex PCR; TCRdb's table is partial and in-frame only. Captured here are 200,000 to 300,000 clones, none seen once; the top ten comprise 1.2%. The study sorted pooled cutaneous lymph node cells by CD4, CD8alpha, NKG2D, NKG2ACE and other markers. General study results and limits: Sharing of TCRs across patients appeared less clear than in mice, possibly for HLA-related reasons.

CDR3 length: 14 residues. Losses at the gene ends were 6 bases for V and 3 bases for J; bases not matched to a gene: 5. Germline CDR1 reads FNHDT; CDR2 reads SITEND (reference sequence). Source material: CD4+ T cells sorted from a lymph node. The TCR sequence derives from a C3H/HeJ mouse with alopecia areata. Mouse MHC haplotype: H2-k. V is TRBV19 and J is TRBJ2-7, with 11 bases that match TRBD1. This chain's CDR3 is CASNRDRGNYEQYF. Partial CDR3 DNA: TGTGCCAGCAATCGGGACAGGGGGAACTAT.